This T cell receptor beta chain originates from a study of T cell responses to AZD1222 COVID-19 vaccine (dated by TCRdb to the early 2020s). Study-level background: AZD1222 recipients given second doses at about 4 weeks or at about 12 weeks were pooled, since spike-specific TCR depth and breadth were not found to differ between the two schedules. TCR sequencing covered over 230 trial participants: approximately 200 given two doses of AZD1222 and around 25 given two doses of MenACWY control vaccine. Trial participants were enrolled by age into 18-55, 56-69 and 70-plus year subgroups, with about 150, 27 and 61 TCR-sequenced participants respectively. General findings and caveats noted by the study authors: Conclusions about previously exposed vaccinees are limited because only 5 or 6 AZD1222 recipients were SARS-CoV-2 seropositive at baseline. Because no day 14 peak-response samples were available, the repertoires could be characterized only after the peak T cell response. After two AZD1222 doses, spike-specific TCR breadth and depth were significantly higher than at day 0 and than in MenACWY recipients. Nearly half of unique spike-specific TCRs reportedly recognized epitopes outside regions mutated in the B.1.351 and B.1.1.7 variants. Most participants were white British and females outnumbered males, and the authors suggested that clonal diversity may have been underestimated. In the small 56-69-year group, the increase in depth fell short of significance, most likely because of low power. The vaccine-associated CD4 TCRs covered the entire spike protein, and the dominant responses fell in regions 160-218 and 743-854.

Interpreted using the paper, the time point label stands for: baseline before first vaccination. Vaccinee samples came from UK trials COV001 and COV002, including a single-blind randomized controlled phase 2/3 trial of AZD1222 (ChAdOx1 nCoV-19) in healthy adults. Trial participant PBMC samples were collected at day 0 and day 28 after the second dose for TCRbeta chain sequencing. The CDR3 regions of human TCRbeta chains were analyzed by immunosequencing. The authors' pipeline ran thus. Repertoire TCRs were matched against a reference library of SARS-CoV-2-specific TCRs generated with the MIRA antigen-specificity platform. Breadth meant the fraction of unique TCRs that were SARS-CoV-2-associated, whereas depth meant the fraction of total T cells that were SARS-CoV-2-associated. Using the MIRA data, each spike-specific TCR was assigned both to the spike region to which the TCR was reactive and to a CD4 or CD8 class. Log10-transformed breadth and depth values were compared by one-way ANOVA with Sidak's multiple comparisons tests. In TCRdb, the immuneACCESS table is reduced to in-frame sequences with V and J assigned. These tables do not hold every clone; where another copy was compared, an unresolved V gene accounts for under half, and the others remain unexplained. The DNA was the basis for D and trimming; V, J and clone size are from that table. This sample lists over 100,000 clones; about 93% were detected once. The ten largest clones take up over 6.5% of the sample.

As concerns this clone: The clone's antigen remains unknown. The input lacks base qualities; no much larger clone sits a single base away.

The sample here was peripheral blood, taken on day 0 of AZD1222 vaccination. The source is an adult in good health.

The CDR3 protein: CASSERTGNSPLHF. The DNA sequence is given as TGCGCCAGCAGCGAGCGGACCGGCAATTCACCCCTCCACTTT. The chain employs TRBV5-1 and TRBJ1-6; no D segment can be confidently identified. At the junction V is shortened by 4 bases and J by 7 bases, with 12 bases in between. Its CDR3 holds 14 amino acids, cysteine through phenylalanine. The entry retains the CDR3 DNA only, 42 bases that are in frame from base 1. CDR1 and CDR2, per the germline V gene, are SGHRS and YFSETQ.